This T cell receptor (beta chain) was profiled in a study of shared clonotypes between healthy human individuals. A roughly 200 ng quantity of DNA, approximately 29,000 T cell genomes, went into the sorted-subset replicate PCRs. The method was immunoSEQ multiplex PCR; TCRdb's version includes in-frame clones alone and lacks a portion of them. Of about 110,000 clones detected, 68% appear once; the ten largest clones hold more than 20%. The TCR was taken from a woman under 40 in good health. The specimen sequenced was memory CD8+ T cells sorted from blood. Subset given: CD45RO+ cells pooled with CCR7-negative TemRA cells.

The CDR3: CASSLRGALTDTQYF. CDR3 DNA: TGCGCCAGCAGCTTACGGGGGGCTCTTACAGATACGCAGTATTTT. The rearrangement links TRBV5-1 to TRBJ2-3, with a possible D match to TRBD2 (7 bases). The germline V gene encodes CDR1 SGHRS and CDR2 YFSETQ. Between the trimmed V and J ends, which lost 2 bases and 3 bases, there was a span of 13 bases. The CDR3 extends over 15 amino acids.